These 24 T cell receptor beta chains were sequenced from one sample in a study of CD8 T cells in ankylosing spondylitis. Using its own MiXCR run on the 5' RACE reads, TCRdb lists one record per CDR3 protein. The sample has 250,000 to 350,000 distinct CDR3 sequences; about 19% are singletons. Material for sequencing was blood, either unsorted or a sorted T cell fraction (not recorded which). Receptors were obtained from a male donor with ankylosing spondylitis or in good health (not recorded which).

This chain connects TRBV7-2 to TRBJ2-3; tentatively, D is TRBD1 (5 bases). V was clipped by 4 bases and J by 0 bases, with 11 bases between them. This CDR3 region has 15 residues. Per the germline V gene, CDR1 is SGHTA and CDR2 is FQGNSA. The CDR3 is CASSSADSSTDTQYF. CDR3 coding DNA: TGTGCCAGCAGCTCCGCCGACAGTAGCACAGATACGCAGTATTTT.

A few counts support this clonotype. The genes are TRBV28 and TRBJ2-7; 8 nucleotides align to TRBD2. The junction had 13 bases not matched to a gene; V was cut back by 6 bases and J by 3 bases. The length of the CDR3 is 16 residues. Germline CDR1 MDHEN, CDR2 SYDVKM. CDR3 residues: CASSQLTGLGGYEQYV. The CDR3 coding sequence is TGTGCCAGCAGCCAGCTGACGGGACTAGGGGGCTACGAGCAGTACGTC.

This chain connects TRBV28 to TRBJ2-7; D is possibly TRBD1 or TRBD2 (5 bases each). Trimming stripped 5 bases from V and 2 bases from J, with 16 bases between. The CDR3 consists of 15 residues. Germline assignment: CDR1 MDHEN and CDR2 SYDVKM. The CDR3 bases are TGTGCCAGCAGTCCCGGGGCCTCGCTCGCCTACGAGCAGTACGTC. Encoded protein: CASSPGASLAYEQYV.

The chain combines TRBV3-1 with TRBJ1-2; D uncertain. Trimming left V 4 bases short and J 5 bases short, with 11 bases between. The V gene's germline CDR1 is LGHDT and CDR2 YNNKEL (reference sequence). The CDR3 has 13 residues. This CDR3 reads CASSLRESYGYTF. CDR3 in DNA: TGTGCCAGCAGCCTGCGGGAATCGTATGGCTACACCTTC.

This chain joins TRBV4-2 and TRBJ1-4; D remains ambiguous. The CDR3 covers 15 residues. The germline V and J ends were trimmed by 0 bases and 5 bases, with 10 bases remaining between them. Germline V gene data show CDR1 as LGHNA and CDR2 as YNFKEQ. CDR3 sequence: CASSQDPHSNEKLFF. CDR3 sequence (DNA): TGTGCCAGCAGCCAAGATCCACACAGCAATGAAAAACTGTTTTTT.

This clonotype has a count of ten or more. The chain recombines TRBV28 with TRBJ2-7; TRBD1 agrees at 8 bases. This CDR3 has 13 residues. CDR1 is MDHEN, CDR2 SYDVKM, per germline. With 6 bases clipped from V and 10 bases from J, the junction kept 11 bases outside the gene matches. The CDR3 DNA reads as TGTGCCAGCAGGGAAGAGACAGGGGTAGAACAGTACGTC. Its protein product is CASREETGVEQYV.

This clonotype was counted ten times or more. As DNA, the CDR3 is TGCGCCAGCAGCGACGGGACCAATAACTATGGCTACACCTTC. Protein: CASSDGTNNYGYTF. The chain is built from TRBV4-1 and TRBJ1-2; perhaps TRBD1 as D (5 bases). The germline gives CDR1 MGHRA, CDR2 YSYEKL. Trimming stripped 5 bases from V and 1 base from J, with 11 bases between. The length of the CDR3 is 14 residues.

This clonotype was detected ten times or more. The V and J genes are TRBV20-1 and TRBJ1-2, with 9 positions matching TRBD1. Germline assignment: CDR1 DFQATT and CDR2 SNEGSKA (reference sequence). The CDR3 has 15 residues. V was pared by 6 bases and J by 4 bases, with 12 bases of the junction left unmatched. CDR3 sequence: CSASTGTGTAYGYTF. For the CDR3, the DNA is TGCAGTGCCAGCACCGGGACAGGGACCGCCTATGGCTACACCTTC.

This clonotype was found many times. The V and J genes are TRBV28 and TRBJ2-3; D is uncertain. Germline V gene lookup returns CDR1 MDHEN and CDR2 SYDVKM. The CDR3 length is 14 residues. The ends were cut back, 2 bases at V and 3 bases at J, with 9 bases in the middle. CDR3 in DNA: TGTGCCAGCAGTTTAGTCGGGTTTACAGATACGCAGTATTTT. Encoded protein: CASSLVGFTDTQYF.

The genes are TRBV5-1 and TRBJ1-5; TRBD1 matches at 9 bases. CDR3 size: 17 residues. V trimming: 0 bases; J trimming: 1 base; junction bases outside the gene matches: 5. Germline V gene data show CDR1 as SGHRS and CDR2 as YFSETQ. The chain's CDR3 is CASSLGPQGASNQPQHF. In DNA, the CDR3 is TGCGCCAGCAGCTTGGGACCACAGGGGGCCAGCAATCAGCCCCAGCATTTT.

The rearrangement joins TRBV20-1 to TRBJ1-1, with D unclear. The CDR3 sequence is 13 residues long. Per the germline V gene, CDR1 is DFQATT and CDR2 is SNEGSKA (reference sequence). Trimming left V 1 base short and J 0 bases short, with 6 bases between. The CDR3 bases are TGCAGTGCTAGAGTACGCCTGAACACTGAAGCTTTCTTT. Translation: CSARVRLNTEAFF.

The genes are TRBV28 and TRBJ1-3; D unclear. Germline CDR1 and CDR2: MDHEN and SYDVKM. The CDR3 sequence is 13 residues long. Trimming left V 7 bases short and J 2 bases short, with 9 bases between. DNA of the CDR3: TGTGCCAGCAAACTAGGCCCTGGAAACACCATATATTTT. This encodes CASKLGPGNTIYF.

This chain joins TRBV29-1 and TRBJ2-3, with D hard to call. The CDR3 is 15 amino acids. Deletions cut 8 bases from V and 1 base from J, with 19 bases between. The germline V gene encodes CDR1 SQVTM and CDR2 ANQGSEA. The CDR3 here is CSSLSRSLGTDTQYF. The CDR3 nucleotides read TGCAGCTCACTGTCGCGGAGTCTGGGCACAGATACGCAGTATTTT.

This clonotype was found many times. The genes are TRBV20-1 and TRBJ2-3, with D possibly TRBD2 on 5 matching bases. The germline CDR1 and CDR2 sequences are DFQATT and SNEGSKA (reference sequence). Deletions cut 3 bases from V and 2 bases from J, with 15 bases between. The CDR3 is 15 amino acids. The CDR3 loop is CSASPTSTFTDTQYF. The CDR3, as DNA: TGCAGTGCTAGTCCAACTAGTACGTTCACAGATACGCAGTATTTT.

This clonotype was seen a few times. V usage is TRBV3-1 and J usage is TRBJ2-1, with 7 positions matching TRBD1. Germline assignment: CDR1 LGHDT and CDR2 YNNKEL (reference sequence). Germline trimming cut 0 bases from V and 3 bases from J; bases unmatched to any gene: 20. The CDR3 has 21 residues. CDR3 sequence reads: CASSQEDPVTGRLILYNEQFF. The CDR3 region has the DNA TGTGCCAGCAGCCAAGAGGATCCGGTGACAGGGAGACTGATTCTCTACAATGAGCAGTTCTTC.

This clonotype was counted a few times. The chain has TRBV29-1 and TRBJ2-1, with 9 bases fitting TRBD1. Looked up from germline, CDR1 is SQVTM and CDR2 is ANQGSEA. V shed 4 bases, J shed 4 bases, and the junction held 5 bases outside the gene matches. This CDR3 contains 14 residues. This CDR3 is CSVVGTGLYNEQFF. Here the CDR3 DNA reads TGCAGCGTTGTCGGGACAGGGTTGTACAATGAGCAGTTCTTC.

The chain carries TRBV12-3 or TRBV12-4 and TRBJ2-2, with no clear D. Trimming took 6 bases from V and 5 from J, leaving 7 bases between them. The CDR3 totals 12 residues. Written as DNA, the CDR3 is TGTGCCAGCAGATTTAGAACCGGGGAGCTGTTTTTT. Protein product: CASRFRTGELFF.

The rearrangement joins TRBV20-1 to TRBJ2-2; 8 bases fit TRBD2. V dropped 3 bases and J dropped 6; count of bases not matched to a gene: 9. The germline gives CDR1 DFQATT, CDR2 SNEGSKA (reference sequence). The CDR3 spans 15 residues. Here the CDR3 reads CSASPPPGGSGELFF. The CDR3 nucleotides are TGCAGTGCTAGCCCTCCCCCGGGAGGGTCCGGGGAGCTGTTTTTT.

This clonotype appeared a few times. The V call is TRBV28, the J call TRBJ1-5, with TRBD1 matching over 9 bases. This CDR3 is built from 18 residues. Losses at the gene ends were 5 bases for V and 7 bases for J; bases not matched to a gene: 18. CDR1 and CDR2 from the germline V gene are MDHEN and SYDVKM. CDR3 nucleotides: TGTGCCAGCAGTGCATCCGGGACAGGGATGGGTTATTGGCAGCCCCAGCATTTT. Protein: CASSASGTGMGYWQPQHF.

This clonotype was counted between two and nine times. The chain recombines TRBV20-1 with TRBJ1-1; possible D gene TRBD1, 6 bases. The germline CDR1 and CDR2 sequences are DFQATT and SNEGSKA (reference sequence). The CDR3 runs 18 residues. Trimming took 3 bases from V and 0 from J, leaving 23 bases between them. CDR3 protein: CSARGWGGPLLMNTEAFF. Here the CDR3 DNA reads TGCAGTGCTAGGGGCTGGGGGGGGCCCCTATTAATGAACACTGAAGCTTTCTTT.

This clonotype was seen a few times. Written as DNA, the CDR3 is TGTGCCAGCAGTAACAGGGCCGAGACCCAGTACTTC. It yields the protein CASSNRAETQYF. The chain recombines TRBV25-1 with TRBJ2-5; possible D gene TRBD1, 6 bases. Trimming took off 5 bases at V and 5 bases at J, with 9 bases between the two ends. This CDR3 spans 12 amino acids. Per the germline V gene, CDR1 is MGHDK and CDR2 is SYGVNS.

The chain employs TRBV7-9 and TRBJ2-3; D could derive from TRBD1 or TRBD2 (5 bases each). This CDR3 has 15 amino acids. Germline V gene lookup returns CDR1 SEHNR and CDR2 FQNEAQ (reference sequence). V shed 5 bases and J shed 3 bases, with 15 bases lying between them. The CDR3 spells CASSREGGGTDTQYF. As DNA, the CDR3 is TGTGCCAGCAGCCGAGAAGGTGGGGGTACAGATACGCAGTATTTT.

This clonotype has ten or more counts. The rearrangement uses TRBV6-1 and TRBJ2-3; 15 positions match TRBD2. The V gene end was trimmed by 5 bases and the J gene end by 3 bases; junction bases not matched to a gene: 9. The CDR3 extends over 18 amino acids. Germline CDR1 MNHNS, CDR2 SASEGT. The CDR3 sequence: CASSQGLAGGDRTDTQYF. DNA of the CDR3: TGTGCCAGCAGTCAGGGACTAGCGGGGGGTGATCGGACAGATACGCAGTATTTT.

This clonotype was observed a handful of times. The chain is built from TRBV28 and TRBJ1-5; 7 bases match TRBD1. Per germline, CDR1 MDHEN and CDR2 SYDVKM. Losses at the gene ends were 5 bases for V and 4 bases for J; bases not matched to a gene: 5. CDR3 size: 14 residues. The CDR3 DNA follows: TGTGCCAGCAGTGACGACAGGGAAAATCAGCCCCAGCATTTT. It yields the protein CASSDDRENQPQHF.